Shown below are 21 T cell receptor beta chains from a single sample sequenced in a study of cytomegalovirus exposure and HLA in healthy donors (TCRdb year 2017). The protocol used for the library was the immunoSEQ multiplex PCR assay. The multiplex PCR relied on a mix of 60 forward primers for TCR Vbeta segments and 13 reverse primers for TCR Jbeta segments. The table comes from immuneACCESS by way of TCRdb, which keeps in-frame sequences with V and J called. Part of the clones is missing from these tables; in studies checked, under half for an unresolved V gene and the rest for unknown reasons. This sample gives 150,000 to 200,000 clones in total; more than 70% of them show up just once. The ten largest account for 11% of the sample. The source material was PBMCs. These receptors were collected from a man aged 18 to 30 in good health and CMV-seropositive.

V usage is TRBV10-3 and J usage is TRBJ1-1; maybe TRBD1 (5 bases). Germline V gene data show CDR1 as ENHRY and CDR2 as SYGVKD. The germline V and J ends were trimmed by 4 bases and 1 base, with 10 bases remaining between them. The CDR3 is 14 amino acids. CDR3 region: CAISVDRKNTEAFF. Here the CDR3 DNA reads TGTGCCATCAGTGTTGACAGAAAGAACACTGAAGCTTTCTTT.

Concerning this clone: An end of the junction does not agree with germline; a read error may underlie this. The chain joins TRBV2 to TRBJ2-1; maybe TRBD2 (5 bases). The germline V gene has CDR1 SNHLY and CDR2 FYNNEI. This CDR3 comprises 14 residues. The CDR3 DNA is TGTGCCGGCAGTGAGGGTGCGGCATTAGGTGAGCAGTTCTTC. It yields the protein CAGSEGAALGEQFF.

This clone has more than one count but fewer than ten. The V and J genes are TRBV5-8 and TRBJ1-5, with 8 nucleotides matching TRBD1. Germline V gene data show CDR1 as SGHTS and CDR2 as YDEGEE. The trim removed 2 bases at V and 2 bases at J, leaving 6 bases unmatched. CDR3 length: 16 amino acids. DNA of the CDR3: TGTGCCAGCAGCTTTAATACAGGGGGACGCAATCAGCCCCAGCATTTT. Encoded protein: CASSFNTGGRNQPQHF.

The V gene is TRBV19, the J gene TRBJ2-2; tentative D call: TRBD1 (5 bases). The CDR3 is made up of 15 amino acids. CDR1 is LNHDA, CDR2 SQIVND, per germline (reference sequence). Trimming took off 5 bases at V and 0 bases at J, with 10 bases between the two ends. The DNA of the CDR3 is TGTGCCAGTAGTCGCACAGGAGCGAACACCGGGGAGCTGTTTTTT. This translates into CASSRTGANTGELFF.

V usage is TRBV7-3 and J usage is TRBJ2-1, with TRBD1 identical over 10 bases. The CDR3 is 15 amino acids. The junction had 0 bases not matched to a gene; V was cut back by 3 bases and J by 1 base. Germline V gene lookup returns CDR1 SGHTA and CDR2 FQGTGA. The CDR3 region is CASSLGQGSYNEQFF. In nucleotides, the CDR3 is TGTGCCAGCAGCTTGGGACAGGGGTCCTACAATGAGCAGTTCTTC.

The rearrangement uses TRBV6-1 and TRBJ2-1, with D perhaps matching TRBD2 (6 bases). Germline V gene lookup returns CDR1 MNHNS and CDR2 SASEGT. The length of the CDR3 is 15 residues. V was trimmed by 6 bases and J by 4 bases, leaving 16 bases between them. The CDR3 loop reads CASSNGGDLYNEQFF. The CDR3 nucleotides read TGTGCCAGCAGCAACGGAGGGGACCTATACAATGAGCAGTTCTTC.

The chain links TRBV6-5 to TRBJ1-1; D gene unclear. V was trimmed by 0 bases and J by 1 base, leaving 6 bases between them. The CDR3 covers 14 residues. CDR1 is MNHEY and CDR2 is SVGAGI in the germline V gene. CDR3 protein: CASSYSRANTEAFF. In nucleotides, the CDR3 is TGTGCCAGCAGTTACTCCCGCGCGAACACTGAAGCTTTCTTT.

The gene calls are TRBV28 and TRBJ1-4; possible D gene TRBD1, 5 bases. Germline CDR1 is MDHEN and CDR2 is SYDVKM. V was pared by 5 bases and J by 8 bases, with 9 bases between. The CDR3 loop spans 12 amino acids. The CDR3 DNA reads as TGTGCCAGCAGTCAAGACAGCGAAAAACTGTTTTTT. It yields the protein CASSQDSEKLFF.

This sequence joins TRBV2 and TRBJ2-7; possibly TRBD2 for D (5 bases). The CDR3 sequence is 15 residues long. Trimming took 8 bases from V and 5 from J, leaving 22 bases between them. Per germline, CDR1 SNHLY and CDR2 FYNNEI. The CDR3 spells CASGKTRELPHEQYF. In DNA, the CDR3 is TGTGCCAGCGGAAAGACCCGGGAACTTCCACACGAGCAGTACTTC.

To note about this clone: One end of the junction varies from germline; a read error may be responsible. The chain carries TRBV7-8 and TRBJ1-5; D may be TRBD1 (5 bases). The length of the CDR3 is 17 residues. Germline CDR1 reads SGHVS; CDR2 reads FQNEAQ. DNA of the CDR3: TGTGCCAGCAGTTTAGTGGGCAAGGGGCGGAATGGTCAGCCCCAGCATTTT. Protein sequence: CASSLVGKGRNGQPQHF.

Here the CDR3 reads CASSSGTTYNEQFF. CDR3 DNA: TGTGCCAGCAGCTCCGGGACAACCTACAATGAGCAGTTCTTC. This chain uses TRBV7-3 with TRBJ2-1, with a tentative D call TRBD1 (6 bases). CDR1 and CDR2 from the germline V gene are SGHTA and FQGTGA. Trimming left V 4 bases short and J 2 bases short, with 9 bases between. The CDR3 loop spans 14 amino acids.

This clone was seen once. This sequence joins TRBV27 and TRBJ2-1, with D possibly being TRBD2 (6 bases). The CDR3 length is 15 residues. V was shortened by 7 bases and J by 7 bases, with 20 bases between the two germline ends. Germline CDR1 MNHEY, CDR2 SMNVEV (reference sequence). For the CDR3, the DNA is TGTGCCAGCAATGAATTCGCTAGCGTTAATAATGAGCAGTTCTTC. It translates to CASNEFASVNNEQFF.

The rearrangement links TRBV30 to TRBJ2-3; possible D gene TRBD1, 6 bases. This CDR3 region has 16 residues. Germline V gene data show CDR1 as GTSNPN and CDR2 as SVGIG (reference sequence). V lost 5 bases, J lost 1 base, and 19 bases lay in between. The CDR3 nucleotides read TGTGCCTGGGGGGGCCTCCTTCGGTCTGGCACAGATACGCAGTATTTT. It encodes CAWGGLLRSGTDTQYF. The whole variable domain, remainder taken from reference TRBV30 and TRBJ2-3, is SQTIHQWPATLVQPVGSPLSLECTVEGTSNPNLYWYRQAAGRGLQLLFYSVGIGQISSEVPQNLSASRPQDRQFILSSKKLLLSDSGFYLCAWGGLLRSGTDTQYFGPGTRLTVL.

The chain links TRBV9 to TRBJ2-1, with 7 positions matching TRBD2. Germline assignment: CDR1 SGDLS and CDR2 YYNGEE. CDR3 length: 16 residues. V was pared by 0 bases and J by 3 bases, with 6 bases of the junction left unmatched. The chain's CDR3 is CASSVVTSGIYNEQFF. The CDR3 region has the DNA TGTGCCAGCAGCGTAGTGACAAGCGGGATCTACAATGAGCAGTTCTTC.

CDR3 nucleotide sequence: TGTGCCAGCAGTGAAGGAGGGGGCCAGTACTTC. Translation: CASSEGGGQYF. The chain carries TRBV6-1 and TRBJ2-5, with a tentative D call TRBD1 (6 bases). Germline V gives CDR1 MNHNS, CDR2 SASEGT. The CDR3 contains 11 residues. Trimming took 1 base from V and 10 from J, leaving 7 bases between them.

The chain recombines TRBV18 with TRBJ1-5; tentatively, D is TRBD1 (5 bases). Deletions cut 2 bases from V and 3 bases from J, with 20 bases between. The CDR3 runs 18 residues. The germline V gene encodes CDR1 KGHSH and CDR2 LQKENI. The CDR3 region has the DNA TGTGCCAGCTCACCAGTCGGAGGCGCGGGGGATCTCAATCAGCCCCAGCATTTT. Amino acids: CASSPVGGAGDLNQPQHF.

The chain joins TRBV28 to TRBJ1-5, with 7 bases that match TRBD1. The CDR3 spans 14 residues. CDR1 is MDHEN and CDR2 is SYDVKM in the germline V gene. V shed 6 bases, J shed 1 base, and the junction held 3 bases outside the gene matches. The CDR3 reads CASREGQSNQPQHF. The CDR3 DNA follows: TGTGCCAGCAGGGAGGGACAGAGCAATCAGCCCCAGCATTTT. Supplemented by reference TRBV28 and TRBJ1-5, the full variable domain reads DVKVTQSSRYLVKRTGEKVFLECVQDMDHENMFWYRQDPGLGLRLIYFSYDVKMKEKGDIPEGYSVSREKKERFSLILESASTNQTSMYLCASREGQSNQPQHFGDGTRLSIL.

This clone was seen a handful of times. Here the CDR3 DNA reads TGTGCCAGCAGTGGCGCCGAGGGACAGGGCGCGGGGCCCCAGCATTTT. It encodes CASSGAEGQGAGPQHF. The chain carries TRBV25-1 and TRBJ1-5; 9 bases are a match to TRBD1. CDR1 and CDR2 (germline): MGHDK, SYGVNS. The V and J ends lost 4 bases and 9 bases, in that order; junction bases with no gene match: 13. The CDR3 extends over 16 amino acids.

The chain uses TRBV19 and TRBJ2-5; possibly TRBD1 for D (6 bases). The closer fit of TRBJ2-7 to the DNA end suggests the J call may be wrong. This CDR3 is built from 14 residues. Germline values: CDR1 LNHDA, CDR2 SQIVND (reference sequence). This CDR3 is CASSIRDRTYEQYF. CDR3 nucleotide sequence: TGTGCCAGTAGTATACGAGACAGGACATACGAGCAGTACTTC.

This clone was seen a handful of times. This rearrangement joins TRBV10-2 to TRBJ1-1; a weak D match, TRBD1 (5 bases). Between the trimmed V and J ends, which lost 7 bases and 0 bases, there was a span of 9 bases. The length of the CDR3 is 13 residues. Germline CDR1 is WSHSY and CDR2 is SAAADI. CDR3 sequence (DNA): TGCGCCAGCATGTTGACAGTGAACACTGAAGCTTTCTTT. It is translated as CASMLTVNTEAFF.

The gene calls are TRBV30 and TRBJ1-2; TRBD1 is a possible D gene (5 bases). Germline V gene data show CDR1 as GTSNPN and CDR2 as SVGIG (reference sequence). The V gene lost 2 bases and the J gene lost 7 bases, with 23 bases spanning the gap. The CDR3 length is 16 residues. The chain's CDR3 is CAWSKVLGQGDRGYTF. The CDR3 DNA reads TGTGCCTGGAGTAAGGTTTTGGGGCAGGGTGACCGTGGCTACACCTTC.